Reported below is one T cell receptor (beta chain). The sample belongs to a study of PD-L1 blockade in urothelial cancer. On the study more broadly: Patients went on atezolizumab in about 2014, receiving 1,200 mg intravenously every 3 weeks.

Noted time point: peripheral blood 6 weeks after treatment start. Profiling relied on immunoSEQ multiplex PCR, and the TCRdb table lists in-frame clones only, not all of them. The table shows about 36,000 clones, with 75% to 90% occurring only once. Sequences were derived from PBMCs, sampled around atezolizumab (anti-PD-L1) treatment. The TCR sequence derives from a man aged 35-49 years with urothelial cancer.

CDR3 nucleotides: TGCGCCAGCAGCCTTAGCGGGAGTACGGGCACAGATACGCAGTATTTT. Its translation is CASSLSGSTGTDTQYF. This chain links TRBV5-1 with TRBJ2-3; TRBD2 matches 9 bases. There are 16 residues in the CDR3. CDR1 is SGHRS, CDR2 YFSETQ, per germline. V lost 4 bases, J lost 1 base, and 7 bases stayed unmatched.